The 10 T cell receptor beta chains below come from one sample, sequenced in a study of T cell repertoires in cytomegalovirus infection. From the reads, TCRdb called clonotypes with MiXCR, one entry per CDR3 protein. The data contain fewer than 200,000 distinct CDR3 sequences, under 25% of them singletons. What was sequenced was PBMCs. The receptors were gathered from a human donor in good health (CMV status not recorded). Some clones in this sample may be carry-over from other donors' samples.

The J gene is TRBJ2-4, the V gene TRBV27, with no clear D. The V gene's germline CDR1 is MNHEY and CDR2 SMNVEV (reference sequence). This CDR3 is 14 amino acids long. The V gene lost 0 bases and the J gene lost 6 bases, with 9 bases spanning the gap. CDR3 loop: CASSLSRRLNIQYF. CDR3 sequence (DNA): TGTGCCAGCAGTTTATCCAGGCGGCTAAACATTCAGTACTTC.

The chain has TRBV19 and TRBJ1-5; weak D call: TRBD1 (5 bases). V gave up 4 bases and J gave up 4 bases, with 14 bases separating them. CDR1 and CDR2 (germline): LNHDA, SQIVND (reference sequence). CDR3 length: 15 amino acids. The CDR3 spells CASSTQGNGNQPQHF. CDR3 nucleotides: TGTGCCAGTAGTACCCAGGGTAATGGGAATCAGCCCCAGCATTTT.

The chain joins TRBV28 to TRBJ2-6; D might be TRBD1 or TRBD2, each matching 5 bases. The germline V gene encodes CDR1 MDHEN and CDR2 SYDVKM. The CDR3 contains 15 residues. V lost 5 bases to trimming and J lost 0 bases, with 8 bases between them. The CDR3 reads CASSGTYSGANVLTF. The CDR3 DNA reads TGTGCCAGCAGTGGGACGTACTCTGGGGCCAACGTCCTGACTTTC. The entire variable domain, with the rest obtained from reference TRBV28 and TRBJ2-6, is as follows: DVKVTQSSRYLVKRTGEKVFLECVQDMDHENMFWYRQDPGLGLRLIYFSYDVKMKEKGDIPEGYSVSREKKERFSLILESASTNQTSMYLCASSGTYSGANVLTFGAGSRLTVL.

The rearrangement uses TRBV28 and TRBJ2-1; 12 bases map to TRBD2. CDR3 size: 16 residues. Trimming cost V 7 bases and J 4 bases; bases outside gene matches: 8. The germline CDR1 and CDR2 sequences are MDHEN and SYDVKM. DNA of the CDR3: TGTGCCAGCACCAAGACTAGCGGGAGTATATACAATGAGCAGTTCTTC. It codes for CASTKTSGSIYNEQFF.

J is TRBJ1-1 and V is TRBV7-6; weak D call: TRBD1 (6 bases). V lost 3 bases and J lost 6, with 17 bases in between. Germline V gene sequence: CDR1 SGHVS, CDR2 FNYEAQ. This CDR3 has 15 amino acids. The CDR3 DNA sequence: TGTGCCAGCAGCTTCAAAATACAGGGAGGGCCTGAAGCTTTCTTT. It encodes CASSFKIQGGPEAFF.

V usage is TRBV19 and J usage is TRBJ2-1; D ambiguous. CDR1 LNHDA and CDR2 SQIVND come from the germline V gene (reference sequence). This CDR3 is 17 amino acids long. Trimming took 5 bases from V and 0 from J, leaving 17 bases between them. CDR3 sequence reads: CASSPFRSASSYNEQFF. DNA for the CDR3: TGTGCCAGTAGTCCCTTTAGGAGCGCGAGCTCCTACAATGAGCAGTTCTTC. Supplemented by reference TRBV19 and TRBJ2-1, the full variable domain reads DGGITQSPKYLFRKEGQNVTLSCEQNLNHDAMYWYRQDPGQGLRLIYYSQIVNDFQKGDIAEGYSVSREKKESFPLTVTSAQKNPTAFYLCASSPFRSASSYNEQFFGPGTRLTVL.

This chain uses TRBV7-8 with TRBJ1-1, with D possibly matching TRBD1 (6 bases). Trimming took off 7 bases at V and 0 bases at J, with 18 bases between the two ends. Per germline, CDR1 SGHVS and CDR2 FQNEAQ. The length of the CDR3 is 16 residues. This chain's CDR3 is CASNPLQGTMNTEAFF. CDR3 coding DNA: TGTGCCAGCAACCCCCTGCAGGGGACAATGAACACTGAAGCTTTCTTT.

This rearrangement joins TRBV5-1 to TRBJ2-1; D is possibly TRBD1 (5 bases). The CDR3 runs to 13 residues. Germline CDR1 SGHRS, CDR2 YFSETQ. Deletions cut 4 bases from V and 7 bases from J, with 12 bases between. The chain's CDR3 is CASSTQTENEQFF. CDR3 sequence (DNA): TGCGCCAGCAGCACTCAGACAGAAAATGAGCAGTTCTTC. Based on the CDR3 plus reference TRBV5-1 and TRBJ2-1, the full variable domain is KAGVTQTPRYLIKTRGQQVTLSCSPISGHRSVSWYQQTPGQGLQFLFEYFSETQRNKGNFPGRFSGRQFSNSRSEMNVSTLELGDSALYLCASSTQTENEQFFGPGTRLTVL.

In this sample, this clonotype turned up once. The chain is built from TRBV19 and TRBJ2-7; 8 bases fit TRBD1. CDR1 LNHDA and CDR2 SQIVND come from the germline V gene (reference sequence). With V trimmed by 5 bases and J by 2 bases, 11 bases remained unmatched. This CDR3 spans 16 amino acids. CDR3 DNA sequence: TGTGCCAGTAGTCCTTTCTGGACAGGGCGGCCCTACGAGCAGTACTTC. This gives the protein CASSPFWTGRPYEQYF.

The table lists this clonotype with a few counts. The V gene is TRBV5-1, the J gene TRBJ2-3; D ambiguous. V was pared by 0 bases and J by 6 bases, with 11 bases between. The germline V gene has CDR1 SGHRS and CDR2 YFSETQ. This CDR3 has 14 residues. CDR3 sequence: CASSLAIPPDTQYF. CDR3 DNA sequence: TGCGCCAGCAGCTTGGCGATCCCCCCCGATACGCAGTATTTT. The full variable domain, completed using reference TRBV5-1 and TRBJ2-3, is KAGVTQTPRYLIKTRGQQVTLSCSPISGHRSVSWYQQTPGQGLQFLFEYFSETQRNKGNFPGRFSGRQFSNSRSEMNVSTLELGDSALYLCASSLAIPPDTQYFGPGTRLTVL.